Each of the 23 T cell receptor beta chains below was sequenced from the same sample in a study of blood T cells in healthy people across ages. A second PCR of about 7 to 12 cycles used a sample-barcoded 5' primer and a J-beta primer mix. TCRdb recomputed calls from the 5' RACE reads with MiXCR, one row per CDR3 protein. The sample gives roughly 800,000 distinct CDR3 sequences, roughly 24% of which show up once; 2.5% to 3.5% is in the top ten. These same records also appear under a second study, on T cells of mothers and their children.

The sequencing input was blood. The receptor set was obtained from a boy aged 5-17 years in good health.

The J gene is TRBJ2-5, the V gene TRBV7-3, with 7 bases matching TRBD2. V trimming: 0 bases; J trimming: 4 bases; junction bases outside the gene matches: 11. The CDR3 length is 17 residues. Germline CDR1 SGHTA, CDR2 FQGTGA. CDR3 protein: CASSLTGPRERGETQYF. For the CDR3, the DNA is TGTGCCAGCAGCTTAACGGGGCCACGAGAGCGGGGAGAGACCCAGTACTTC.

The chain links TRBV7-6 to TRBJ2-5; TRBD1 agrees at 9 bases. The DNA end lines up better with TRBJ2-7; the J call may be wrong. There are 14 residues in the CDR3. Germline V gives CDR1 SGHVS, CDR2 FNYEAQ. CDR3 nucleotides: TGTGCCAGCGCTCGGGACAGGGTTTCAAGCGAGCAGTACTTC. Translated: CASARDRVSSEQYF.

The chain recombines TRBV15 with TRBJ2-7, with TRBD1 identical over 9 bases. Germline lookup yields CDR1 LNHNV and CDR2 YYDKDF (reference sequence). Germline trimming cut 0 bases from V and 2 bases from J; bases unmatched to any gene: 14. This CDR3 region has 19 residues. The CDR3 DNA follows: TGTGCCACCAGCAGAGATCGGGGGCTAAGGGACAGGGAAGCCTACGAGCAGTACTTC. This sequence encodes CATSRDRGLRDREAYEQYF.

This clonotype came up a few times. The J gene is TRBJ2-7, the V gene TRBV29-1, with D uncertain. The CDR3 spans 13 residues. V was trimmed by 6 bases and J by 1 base, leaving 13 bases between them. Germline V gene data show CDR1 as SQVTM and CDR2 as ANQGSEA. In nucleotides, the CDR3 is TGCAGCGTCCGAGTCGTGGGTTCCTACGAGCAGTACTTC. Translated, it gives CSVRVVGSYEQYF.

J is TRBJ1-1 and V is TRBV18, with D possibly being TRBD1 (6 bases). This CDR3 is 11 amino acids long. V dropped 6 bases and J dropped 7 bases, with 9 bases sitting between them. Germline CDR1 KGHSH, CDR2 LQKENI. CDR3 loop: CASSRDNEAFF. The DNA of the CDR3 is TGTGCCAGCTCGCGGGACAATGAAGCTTTCTTT.

This clonotype was picked up a small number of times. The V call is TRBV11-2, the J call TRBJ2-7, with D possibly matching TRBD2 (6 bases). This CDR3 is 16 amino acids long. Germline CDR1 is SGHAT and CDR2 is FQNNGV. The V end lost 0 bases, the J end lost 2 bases, and 14 bases lay between the germline ends. CDR3 residues: CASSLDQLGRTYEQYF. The CDR3, as DNA: TGTGCCAGCAGCTTAGATCAGCTAGGGAGGACCTACGAGCAGTACTTC.

This clonotype has a handful of counts. The V gene is TRBV20-1, the J gene TRBJ2-5; D possibly corresponds to TRBD2 (6 bases). This CDR3 is 15 amino acids long. Trimming cost V 5 bases and J 0 bases, with 16 bases left between them. Germline lookup yields CDR1 DFQATT and CDR2 SNEGSKA (reference sequence). The chain's CDR3 is CSAPPGRRDQETQYF. In nucleotides, the CDR3 is TGCAGTGCTCCCCCGGGACGGAGGGACCAAGAGACCCAGTACTTC.

To note about this clonotype: One end of the junction fails to match germline, which may point to a read error. The chain combines TRBV7-3 with TRBJ2-3; 8 bases are a match to TRBD2. Germline V gene lookup returns CDR1 SGHTA and CDR2 FQGTGA. The CDR3 loop spans 19 amino acids. CDR3 amino acids: CASSLWPLTSWTSTDRQYF. In nucleotides, the CDR3 is TGTGCCAGCAGCTTGTGGCCGTTGACTAGCTGGACTAGCACAGATAGGCAGTATTTT.

The chain links TRBV6-1 to TRBJ2-5; 7 positions agree with TRBD1. The J call is doubtful: the DNA matches TRBJ2-7 better. The CDR3 totals 15 residues. Germline V gene data show CDR1 as MNHNS and CDR2 as SASEGT. CDR3 amino acids: CASSDHGDRDYEQYF. CDR3 bases: TGTGCCAGCAGTGATCACGGGGACAGAGACTACGAGCAGTACTTC.

This clonotype occurred a few times. V usage is TRBV25-1 and J usage is TRBJ1-4; 9 bases are a match to TRBD1. Per the germline V gene, CDR1 is MGHDK and CDR2 is SYGVNS. The ends lost 7 bases at V and 8 bases at J; junction bases unmatched: 8. The CDR3 has 14 amino acids. Here the CDR3 DNA reads TGTGCCAGCACTCCACAGGGGGCGCACGAAAAACTGTTTTTT. It codes for CASTPQGAHEKLFF.

The chain couples TRBV3-1 to TRBJ2-1, with 9 bases fitting TRBD2. The CDR3 has 15 residues. With V trimmed by 4 bases and J by 7 bases, 8 bases remained unmatched. CDR1 is LGHDT, CDR2 YNNKEL, per germline (reference sequence). The CDR3 here is CASSPRLAGRNEQFF. CDR3 bases: TGTGCCAGCAGCCCTCGGCTAGCGGGGAGGAATGAGCAGTTCTTC.

Here the CDR3 DNA reads TGCGCCAGCAGCCAAGGTCATCTAGCCAAAAACATTCAGTACTTC. Translated: CASSQGHLAKNIQYF. The rearrangement joins TRBV4-1 to TRBJ2-4; D uncertain. This CDR3 has 15 residues. Trimming pared 1 base from V and 0 bases from J, leaving 7 bases between. Germline CDR1 is MGHRA and CDR2 is YSYEKL.

This chain connects TRBV7-3 to TRBJ2-3, with D perhaps being TRBD1 or TRBD2 (6 bases each). This CDR3 is built from 15 residues. Germline V lookup: CDR1 SGHTA, CDR2 FQGTGA. V lost 5 bases and J 5 bases, leaving 17 bases between the germline ends. The CDR3 bases are TGTGCCAGCAGCCCCCACGCGGAGGGGGTAGATACGCAGTATTTT. Protein product: CASSPHAEGVDTQYF.

V usage is TRBV6-5 and J usage is TRBJ2-7; D remains ambiguous. Judging by the DNA end, TRBJ2-1 fits better; the J call may be wrong. This CDR3 is 13 amino acids long. Germline V gene data show CDR1 as MNHEY and CDR2 as SVGAGI. CDR3: CASSYSGSYEQFF. In DNA, the CDR3 is TGTGCCAGCAGTTACTCCGGCTCTTACGAGCAGTTCTTC.

The genes are TRBV5-6 and TRBJ2-1; TRBD1 aligns across 10 bases. CDR1 is SGHDT, CDR2 YYEEEE, per germline. This CDR3 spans 16 amino acids. With 4 bases clipped from V and 3 bases from J, the junction kept 7 bases outside the gene matches. The CDR3 sequence is CASSVGDRGFYNEQFF. CDR3 DNA sequence: TGTGCCAGCAGCGTAGGGGACAGGGGTTTCTACAATGAGCAGTTCTTC.

The chain has TRBV4-1 and TRBJ1-1, with D maybe TRBD1 (5 bases). Germline lookup yields CDR1 MGHRA and CDR2 YSYEKL. V lost 4 bases and J lost 6, with 18 bases in between. The CDR3 loop spans 15 amino acids. In DNA, the CDR3 is TGCGCCAGCAGCCGCCTAGGGGCGGCTGGGGCTGAAGCTTTCTTT. Amino acid sequence: CASSRLGAAGAEAFF.

The V call is TRBV20-1, the J call TRBJ2-5; maybe TRBD1 (6 bases). The CDR3 consists of 13 residues. Trimming removed 5 bases from V and 2 bases from J, with 12 bases in between. Germline V gives CDR1 DFQATT, CDR2 SNEGSKA (reference sequence). The CDR3 spells CSAASRGQETQYF. The CDR3 DNA reads TGCAGTGCTGCCTCCAGGGGACAAGAGACCCAGTACTTC.

The chain is built from TRBV11-2 and TRBJ2-5; 8 positions match TRBD2. The DNA end lines up better with TRBJ2-1; the J call may be wrong. Germline V gene lookup returns CDR1 SGHAT and CDR2 FQNNGV. The CDR3 runs to 15 residues. CDR3 in amino acids: CASRPGRGGRSEQFF. In DNA, the CDR3 is TGTGCCAGCAGGCCCGGGAGGGGGGGCCGCAGTGAGCAGTTCTTC.

This clonotype was counted many times. The chain is built from TRBV29-1 and TRBJ2-7; D call uncertain. Germline V gene data show CDR1 as SQVTM and CDR2 as ANQGSEA. Between the trimmed V and J ends, which lost 1 base and 3 bases, there was a span of 7 bases. This CDR3 spans 12 amino acids. CDR3 coding DNA: TGCAGCGTTGAAGTGGCAGACTACGAGCAGTACTTC. This gives the protein CSVEVADYEQYF.

This clonotype was recorded a few times. This sequence joins TRBV5-1 and TRBJ2-5; TRBD1 matches at 7 bases. This CDR3 is 18 amino acids long. Germline V CDR1 and CDR2: SGHRS, YFSETQ. J lost 4 bases, V lost 5 bases, and 20 bases had no gene match. CDR3 sequence: CASRDRPGGRLTGETQYF. DNA for the CDR3: TGCGCCAGCAGAGATCGGCCAGGGGGTAGATTGACTGGAGAGACCCAGTACTTC.

This clonotype was seen a handful of times. The CDR3 region is CSARVRGSYNSPLHF. Written as DNA, the CDR3 is TGCAGTGCTAGGGTTCGCGGCTCCTATAATTCACCCCTCCACTTT. This chain connects TRBV20-1 to TRBJ1-6; D not resolved. The CDR3 has 15 residues. V gave up 3 bases and J gave up 0 bases, with 9 bases separating them. The germline V gene has CDR1 DFQATT and CDR2 SNEGSKA (reference sequence).

This rearrangement joins TRBV10-3 to TRBJ2-5; unclear D gene. CDR3 length equals 14 residues. V was trimmed by 2 bases and J by 8 bases, leaving 15 bases between them. Germline CDR1 and CDR2: ENHRY and SYGVKD. For the CDR3, the DNA is TGTGCCATCAGTGAGGGGCCCCTCGAGGCCACCCAGTACTTC. Protein: CAISEGPLEATQYF.

This chain joins TRBV7-9 and TRBJ1-2; TRBD1 matches 7 bases. Germline V CDR1 and CDR2: SEHNR, FQNEAQ (reference sequence). With 5 bases clipped from V and 3 bases from J, the junction kept 6 bases outside the gene matches. This CDR3 region has 14 residues. The CDR3 coding sequence is TGTGCCAGCAGCCCCCAGGGGGGGCACTATGGCTACACCTTC. Translation: CASSPQGGHYGYTF.